The rows below give T cell receptor beta chains drawn from one sample of a study of blood T cell repertoires in COVID-19. Only in-frame clones appear in the TCRdb table, and some are missing; sequencing was by immunoSEQ multiplex PCR. Of about 15,000 clones listed, around nine tenths were seen once; the top ten hold 2.4%. Source material: peripheral blood. The receptors shown here come from a woman aged 70 to 79 in a cohort sampled during active or convalescent COVID-19. Each CDR3 is given with its conserved first and last residue. A D gene is named only where the DNA matches it firmly. Clone size appears in some rows only: once, few, many, or a class for an expanded clone.

clone_size d_call j_call cdr3_length v_call cdr3_nt cdr3_aa
- TRBD2 TRBJ2-2 17 TRBV3-1/TRBV3-2 TGTGCCAGCAGCCACAGAACTAGCGGGAGGAACACCGGGGAGCTGTTTTTT CASSHRTSGRNTGELFF
- - TRBJ1-1 11 TRBV20-1 TGCAGTGCTAGCCCAGGGTGGCAAGCTTTCTTT CSASPGWQAFF
- - TRBJ1-2 14 TRBV5-6 TGTGCCAGCAGCTTGGGCAGGGGAAACTATGGCTACACCTTC CASSLGRGNYGYTF
- TRBD1 TRBJ1-2 15 TRBV28 TGTGCCAGCAGTTTACGCCACGGGACAGGCTATGGCTACACCTTC CASSLRHGTGYGYTF
- TRBD2 TRBJ2-7 15 TRBV7-2 TGTGCCAGCAGCTTAATCCGGGGGGGCGAGTACGAGCAGTACTTC CASSLIRGGEYEQYF
- - TRBJ2-1 14 TRBV18 TGTGCCAGCTCAGGGGGAGGATCCTACAATGAGCAGTTCTTC CASSGGGSYNEQFF
- - TRBJ2-7 14 TRBV12-1 TGTGCCAGCAGCTCCCCGGGGTGCACCTACGAGCAGTACTTC CASSSPGCTYEQYF
- - TRBJ1-2 13 TRBV28 TGTGCCAGCAGCCCCCCGACACACTTGGGCTACACCTTC CASSPPTHLGYTF
- - TRBJ2-1 16 TRBV4-3 TGCGCCAGCAGCCGCGGGGTGGAACCCGAGCGGCATGAGCAGTTCTTC CASSRGVEPERHEQFF
- TRBD1 TRBJ1-4 15 TRBV2 TGTGCCAGCAGAGAGCAGGGGGCAGTAGGTGAAAAACTGTTTTTT CASREQGAVGEKLFF
- - TRBJ2-2 14 TRBV5-4 TGTGCCAGCGCTCCCGGGGTCGTCACCGGGGAGCTGTTTTTT CASAPGVVTGELFF
- - TRBJ1-5 13 TRBV6-6 TGTGCCAGCAGTAGTACAGATAATCAGCCCCAGCATTTT CASSSTDNQPQHF
medium-sized - TRBJ2-3 14 TRBV19 TGTGCCAGTAGTCTAAACAGAGCCACAGATACGCAGTATTTT CASSLNRATDTQYF
- TRBD1 TRBJ1-4 14 TRBV5-1 TGCGCCAGCAGCCTGCAGGGGGCTCGGGAAAAACTGTTTTTT CASSLQGAREKLFF
- - TRBJ1-2 12 TRBV27 TGTGCCAGCAGTGCCACGGCGGGAGGCTACACCTTC CASSATAGGYTF
- TRBD1 TRBJ1-2 15 TRBV6-2/TRBV6-3 TGTGCCAGCAGTTTGACAGGGGGCGTCTCGAGAGGCTACACCTTC CASSLTGGVSRGYTF
few TRBD2 TRBJ2-7 16 TRBV19 TGTGCCAGTAGTAGAACTAGCGGGTCTGCCCTCTACGAGCAGTACTTC CASSRTSGSALYEQYF
- TRBD1 TRBJ1-1 15 TRBV30 TGTGCCTGGAGTGTACGGGACAGCCCGAACACTGAAGCTTTCTTT CAWSVRDSPNTEAFF
- TRBD1 TRBJ1-6 15 TRBV7-2 TGTGCCAGCAGTTTTGGGGGACAGGGATGGTCACCCCTCCACTTT CASSFGGQGWSPLHF
- - TRBJ1-5 18 TRBV23-1 TGCGCCAGCTCCACGGAGCCCCCCGGGCAGGGTGAAATTCAGCCCCAGCATTTT CASSTEPPGQGEIQPQHF
- TRBD1 TRBJ1-6 15 TRBV27 TGTGCCAGCAGTTTATCCGGGACAGGGAATTCACCCCTCCACTTT CASSLSGTGNSPLHF
- TRBD1 TRBJ2-5 16 TRBV19 TGTGCCAGTAGTATACGGACAGGCGATAGGAGAGAGACCCAGTACTTC CASSIRTGDRRETQYF
- - TRBJ1-2 11 TRBV7-2 TGTGCCAGCAGCTTACAGGATGGCTACACCTTC CASSLQDGYTF
- TRBD1 TRBJ2-7 15 TRBV6-6 TGTGCCAGCAGTCGAGGGACAGGGGGGGCCTACGAGCAGTACTTC CASSRGTGGAYEQYF
- - TRBJ1-2 13 TRBV7-2 TGTGCCAACGGGGAAGGCAGGGGTTATGGCTACACCTTC CANGEGRGYGYTF
- - TRBJ2-3 11 TRBV3-1/TRBV3-2 TGTGCCAGCAGCCGCGGCGATACGCAGTATTTT CASSRGDTQYF
few - TRBJ2-2 13 TRBV10-3 TGTGCCATCACTGACGTGGCCCCTGGGGAGCTGTTTTTT CAITDVAPGELFF
- TRBD1 TRBJ1-5 15 TRBV3-1/TRBV3-2 TGTGCCAGCAGCCAGCGGGGACAGGGGGATCAGCCCCAGCATTTT CASSQRGQGDQPQHF
- - TRBJ2-1 16 TRBV18 TGTGCCAGCTCACCGCCTGGCAGTCCTTCCTACAATGAGCAGTTCTTC CASSPPGSPSYNEQFF
- - TRBJ2-4 14 TRBV10-3 TGTGCCATCAGTGAGTCGAGGGCCGGGAACATTCAGTACTTC CAISESRAGNIQYF
- TRBD2 TRBJ2-3 15 TRBV10-3 TGTGCCATCAGTGAGCTTCTCCGGGGGGGAGATACGCAGTATTTT CAISELLRGGDTQYF
- TRBD1 TRBJ2-6 16 TRBV19 TGTGCCAGTCGAACAGGGACAGGGACTGGGGCCAACGTCCTGACTTTC CASRTGTGTGANVLTF
- - TRBJ1-5 14 TRBV28 TGTGCCAGCAGTACTTCCGATAGCAATCAGCCCCAGCATTTT CASSTSDSNQPQHF